The rows below give T cell receptor beta chains drawn from one sample of a study of blood T cell repertoires in COVID-19. Produced via immunoSEQ multiplex PCR; TCRdb's table is partial and in-frame only. The sample holds about 150,000 clones, about 85% seen once. Specimen: peripheral blood. These receptors all come from a man aged 55 to 70 with COVID-19, enrolled during active disease. CDR3s include the opening cysteine and the closing phenylalanine or tryptophan. The order of the fields is V gene, clone size, D gene, J gene, CDR3 protein, CDR3 DNA. D genes are given only for firm matches. Rows may omit the clone size; those that give it use once, few, many or a size class.

V: TRBV7-8; size: NA; D: NA; J: TRBJ1-5; CDR3: CASSLVAQQSQPQHF; DNA: TGTGCCAGCAGCTTAGTAGCCCAGCAGAGTCAGCCCCAGCATTTT
V: TRBV7-3; size: NA; D: NA; J: TRBJ2-5; CDR3: CASSLSPMAGQETQYF; DNA: TGTGCCAGCAGCTTGTCCCCAATGGCAGGGCAAGAGACCCAGTACTTC
V: TRBV7-2; size: NA; D: TRBD2; J: TRBJ2-3; CDR3: CASSLPAGTSDTQYF; DNA: TGTGCCAGCAGCCTCCCAGCGGGGACCTCAGATACGCAGTATTTT
V: TRBV7-2; size: NA; D: NA; J: TRBJ2-3; CDR3: CASTDSEYTDTQYF; DNA: TGTGCCAGCACGGACAGTGAATACACAGATACGCAGTATTTT
V: TRBV5-1; size: NA; D: TRBD1; J: TRBJ2-7; CDR3: CASGTGDSYEQYF; DNA: TGCGCCAGCGGGACAGGAGACTCCTACGAGCAGTACTTC
V: TRBV7-9; size: NA; D: NA; J: TRBJ2-3; CDR3: CASSLGGISTDTQYF; DNA: TGTGCCAGCAGCTTAGGGGGCATTAGCACAGATACGCAGTATTTT
V: TRBV24-1; size: NA; D: TRBD1; J: TRBJ1-2; CDR3: CATSYELGRDRGYTF; DNA: TGTGCCACCAGCTATGAATTGGGCAGGGACAGAGGCTACACCTTC
V: TRBV25-1; size: NA; D: NA; J: TRBJ2-1; CDR3: CASTKGESSYNEQFF; DNA: TGTGCCAGCACTAAGGGGGAGAGCTCCTACAATGAGCAGTTCTTC
V: TRBV6-2/TRBV6-3; size: NA; D: NA; J: TRBJ1-2; CDR3: CASRPGPRGYGYTF; DNA: TGTGCCAGCAGACCTGGTCCCCGAGGATATGGCTACACCTTC
V: TRBV7-9; size: NA; D: NA; J: TRBJ1-3; CDR3: CASSLVGGYTIYF; DNA: TGTGCCAGCAGCTTAGTTGGGGGGTACACCATATATTTT
V: TRBV3-1/TRBV3-2; size: once; D: NA; J: TRBJ1-1; CDR3: CASSLSTEAFF; DNA: TGTGCCAGCAGTCTAAGCACTGAAGCTTTCTTT
V: TRBV19; size: NA; D: NA; J: TRBJ1-3; CDR3: CASSIQGNTIYF; DNA: TGTGCCAGTAGTATTCAGGGAAACACCATATATTTT
V: TRBV7-6; size: NA; D: NA; J: TRBJ2-1; CDR3: CASSLAPQGESEQFF; DNA: TGTGCCAGCAGCTTAGCGCCCCAGGGTGAGAGTGAGCAGTTCTTC
V: TRBV6-2/TRBV6-3; size: NA; D: NA; J: TRBJ1-4; CDR3: CASSTGQPLTEREKLFF; DNA: TGTGCCAGCAGCACGGGACAACCCTTGACCGAACGGGAAAAACTGTTTTTT
V: TRBV7-3; size: NA; D: TRBD1; J: TRBJ2-5; CDR3: CASSELTGGIWETQYF; DNA: TGTGCCAGCAGTGAACTAACAGGGGGCATTTGGGAGACCCAGTACTTC
V: TRBV5-1; size: NA; D: TRBD2; J: TRBJ2-7; CDR3: CASSWGLAGQINSYEQYF; DNA: TGCGCCAGCAGCTGGGGACTAGCGGGACAAATAAACTCCTACGAGCAGTACTTC
V: TRBV5-4; size: NA; D: NA; J: TRBJ2-5; CDR3: CASSLWSRLSETQYF; DNA: TGTGCCAGCAGCTTGTGGAGTCGGCTTTCGGAGACCCAGTACTTC
V: TRBV11-3; size: NA; D: NA; J: TRBJ1-2; CDR3: CASSPRWGQGGYTF; DNA: TGTGCCAGCAGCCCGAGGTGGGGGCAGGGGGGCTACACCTTC
V: TRBV6-5; size: NA; D: NA; J: TRBJ1-1; CDR3: CASCKMGNTEAFF; DNA: TGTGCCAGCTGTAAAATGGGCAACACTGAAGCTTTCTTT
V: TRBV7-2; size: NA; D: NA; J: TRBJ2-7; CDR3: CASSLGPAASYEQYF; DNA: TGTGCCAGCAGCTTAGGGCCGGCGGCATCCTACGAGCAGTACTTC
V: TRBV29-1; size: NA; D: NA; J: TRBJ2-5; CDR3: CSVVGIAGETQYF; DNA: TGCAGCGTTGTAGGAATAGCTGGGGAGACCCAGTACTTC
V: TRBV5-8; size: NA; D: NA; J: TRBJ2-2; CDR3: CASSLGLPTGELFF; DNA: TGTGCCAGCAGCTTGGGACTGCCCACCGGGGAGCTGTTTTTT
V: TRBV7-9; size: once; D: NA; J: TRBJ1-5; CDR3: CASSLESGAQPQHF; DNA: TGTGCCAGCAGCTTAGAAAGTGGAGCTCAGCCCCAGCATTTT
V: TRBV18; size: NA; D: TRBD2; J: TRBJ2-5; CDR3: CASSPRTSGGVQETQYF; DNA: TGTGCCAGCTCACCTCGGACTAGCGGGGGGGTCCAAGAGACCCAGTACTTC
V: TRBV29-1; size: NA; D: NA; J: TRBJ1-1; CDR3: CSYWTEMNTEAFF; DNA: TGCAGTTACTGGACAGAAATGAACACTGAAGCTTTCTTT
V: TRBV7-2; size: NA; D: TRBD1; J: TRBJ1-6; CDR3: CASSLAWDRDSPLHF; DNA: TGTGCCAGCAGCTTAGCGTGGGACAGGGATTCACCCCTCCACTTT
V: TRBV27; size: NA; D: TRBD1; J: TRBJ2-7; CDR3: CASSYRGQGYEQYF; DNA: TGTGCCAGCAGTTACCGGGGACAGGGCTACGAGCAGTACTTC
V: TRBV12-5; size: NA; D: NA; J: TRBJ1-5; CDR3: CASGLTDSNQPQHF; DNA: TGTGCTAGTGGTCTCACAGATAGCAATCAGCCCCAGCATTTT
V: TRBV14; size: NA; D: NA; J: TRBJ2-7; CDR3: CASSQDFGTLGEQYF; DNA: TGTGCCAGCAGCCAAGATTTTGGGACACTGGGGGAGCAGTACTTC
V: TRBV5-3; size: NA; D: NA; J: TRBJ1-1; CDR3: CARDNEGEAFF; DNA: TGTGCCAGAGACAATGAGGGTGAAGCTTTCTTT
V: TRBV5-6; size: few; D: TRBD1; J: TRBJ2-3; CDR3: CASSRDRRGDTQYF; DNA: TGTGCCAGCAGCCGGGACAGGCGGGGAGATACGCAGTATTTT
V: TRBV7-2; size: NA; D: TRBD1; J: TRBJ1-1; CDR3: CASSLMRGPLLTEAFF; DNA: TGTGCCAGCAGCTTAATGAGGGGGCCCCTTCTCACTGAAGCTTTCTTT
V: TRBV3-1/TRBV3-2; size: NA; D: NA; J: TRBJ2-2; CDR3: CASSVQGGVYTGELFF; DNA: TGTGCCAGCAGCGTGCAGGGTGGGGTGTACACCGGGGAGCTGTTTTTT
V: TRBV19; size: NA; D: TRBD1; J: TRBJ1-5; CDR3: CATQFQDRPNQPQHF; DNA: TGTGCCACCCAATTCCAGGACAGGCCTAATCAGCCCCAGCATTTT
V: TRBV18; size: NA; D: TRBD1; J: TRBJ2-7; CDR3: CASSQAAAGGYNEQYF; DNA: TGTGCCAGCTCACAAGCCGCGGCAGGGGGATACAACGAGCAGTACTTC
V: TRBV4-3; size: NA; D: NA; J: TRBJ2-1; CDR3: CASSPDTRIYNEQFF; DNA: TGCGCCAGCAGCCCTGACACCCGGATTTACAATGAGCAGTTCTTC
V: TRBV21-1; size: NA; D: NA; J: TRBJ2-1; CDR3: CASSLPGTSGLDEQFF; DNA: TGTGCCAGCAGCTTGCCCGGGACTAGCGGGCTAGATGAGCAGTTCTTC
V: TRBV4-2; size: NA; D: TRBD2; J: TRBJ2-5; CDR3: CASSHFYIVAGGAETQYF; DNA: TGTGCCAGCAGCCACTTTTACATAGTGGCGGGAGGTGCAGAGACCCAGTACTTC
V: TRBV2; size: NA; D: NA; J: TRBJ2-6; CDR3: CASKGGVNSGANVLTF; DNA: TGTGCCAGCAAGGGGGGGGTCAACTCTGGGGCCAACGTCCTGACTTTC
V: TRBV19; size: once; D: NA; J: TRBJ1-1; CDR3: CASSSHRDTEAFF; DNA: TGTGCCAGTAGTTCGCACAGAGACACTGAAGCTTTCTTT
V: TRBV11-3; size: NA; D: NA; J: TRBJ2-1; CDR3: CASSKGSAQADNEQFF; DNA: TGTGCCAGCAGCAAGGGTAGCGCCCAGGCAGACAATGAGCAGTTCTTC
V: TRBV5-6; size: NA; D: NA; J: TRBJ1-5; CDR3: CASRLRGAGNQPQHF; DNA: TGTGCCAGCCGTCTTCGCGGGGCAGGAAATCAGCCCCAGCATTTT
V: TRBV18; size: once; D: NA; J: TRBJ2-5; CDR3: CASSPAVQETQYF; DNA: TGTGCCAGCTCACCGGCGGTGCAGGAGACCCAGTACTTC
V: TRBV29-1; size: NA; D: NA; J: TRBJ1-1; CDR3: CSVKRGNTEAFF; DNA: TGCAGCGTTAAACGGGGAAACACTGAAGCTTTCTTT
V: TRBV6-1; size: NA; D: NA; J: TRBJ1-2; CDR3: CASSEGLHYGYTF; DNA: TGTGCCAGCAGTGAGGGACTTCACTATGGCTACACCTTC
V: TRBV5-4; size: NA; D: TRBD1; J: TRBJ1-2; CDR3: CASSGRTGPNYGYTF; DNA: TGTGCCAGCAGCGGAAGGACAGGGCCTAACTATGGCTACACCTTC
V: TRBV9; size: NA; D: TRBD1; J: TRBJ2-2; CDR3: CASSPRQGLGTGELFF; DNA: TGTGCCAGCAGCCCGCGACAGGGGTTGGGCACCGGGGAGCTGTTTTTT
V: TRBV24-1; size: NA; D: TRBD2; J: TRBJ2-3; CDR3: CATSEPRGGSTPDTQYF; DNA: TGTGCCACCAGTGAGCCACGTGGCGGGAGTACCCCAGATACGCAGTATTTT
V: TRBV19; size: once; D: TRBD1; J: TRBJ1-5; CDR3: CASSVDRVVSNQPQHF; DNA: TGTGCCAGTAGTGTGGACAGGGTGGTTAGCAATCAGCCCCAGCATTTT
V: TRBV21-1; size: NA; D: NA; J: TRBJ1-5; CDR3: CASSPPRAYSNQPQHF; DNA: TGTGCCAGCAGTCCTCCCAGGGCTTATAGCAATCAGCCCCAGCATTTT
V: TRBV19; size: NA; D: TRBD1; J: TRBJ2-1; CDR3: CASNKQGARAYNEQFF; DNA: TGTGCCAGTAATAAGCAGGGGGCCCGGGCCTACAATGAGCAGTTCTTC
V: TRBV11-2; size: NA; D: TRBD2; J: TRBJ2-1; CDR3: CASSQSAGGTYEQFF; DNA: TGTGCCAGCAGCCAGTCGGCGGGGGGAACCTATGAGCAGTTCTTC
V: TRBV18; size: NA; D: NA; J: TRBJ2-7; CDR3: CASSRTASYEQYF; DNA: TGTGCCAGCTCCCGTACAGCCTCCTACGAGCAGTACTTC
V: TRBV30; size: NA; D: NA; J: TRBJ2-2; CDR3: CAWSVRTGELFF; DNA: TGTGCCTGGAGTGTTCGGACCGGGGAGCTGTTTTTT
V: TRBV5-1; size: NA; D: TRBD2; J: TRBJ2-1; CDR3: CASSLSSGGANEQFF; DNA: TGCGCCAGCAGTTTGTCTAGCGGGGGGGCGAATGAGCAGTTCTTC